Shown below are 3 T cell receptor beta chains from a single sample sequenced in a study of T cell repertoires in cytomegalovirus infection (dated by TCRdb to about 2019). These receptors are not linked to any known antigen. The intended sense of this specimen's treatment or condition label: in vitro stimulation with specific CMV peptide epitopes to enrich CMV-specific T cells. TCRdb shows the sequencer as Illumina HiSeq 1500. The public reads were reprocessed in TCRdb via fastp at Q25 and MiXCR, keeping in-frame beta chains. Here each entry gathers all rows of one CDR3 protein and keeps the most common genes and DNA. A total of roughly 990,000 distinct CDR3 sequences appear in this sample, approximately 33% of them only once. The top ten clonotypes cover about an eighth of the sample. This sample comprised cultured CD8+ T cells from PBMCs, obtained from culture after CMV antigen stimulation. These receptors came from a human donor in good health (CMV status not recorded). Some clones in this sample may be carry-over from other donors' samples.

This clonotype has only a few counts. The rearrangement joins TRBV9 to TRBJ2-1, with 7 bases that match TRBD2. In germline, CDR1 is SGDLS, CDR2 YYNGEE. The CDR3 is 14 residues long. V trimming: 0 bases; J trimming: 7 bases; junction bases outside the gene matches: 4. Written as DNA, the CDR3 is TGTGCCAGCAGCGTAGGGACTAGAAGTAATGAGCAGTTCTTC. Translated, it gives CASSVGTRSNEQFF.

Judged by abundance, this clonotype is medium-sized. The J gene is TRBJ2-5, the V gene TRBV7-2; a possible D gene is TRBD1 (5 bases). CDR1 is SGHTA and CDR2 is FQGNSA in the germline V gene. The CDR3 spans 15 residues. Trimming pared 3 bases from V and 0 bases from J, leaving 11 bases between. CDR3 sequence: CASSFGQPYQETQYF. CDR3 in DNA: TGTGCCAGCAGCTTTGGACAACCTTACCAAGAGACCCAGTACTTC.

This clonotype came up once. One base away lies a much larger clone, so this may be a sequencing read error. The chain employs TRBV12-3 or TRBV12-4 and TRBJ2-1; TRBD2 matches at 10 bases. The V segment lost 4 bases and the J segment 6 bases; nucleotides outside the gene matches: 15. This CDR3 is built from 18 residues. DNA for the CDR3: TGTGCCAGCAGTTCCCCCCTTGAGACTAGCGGGTCTTTCAATGAGCAGTTCTTC. As protein: CASSSPLETSGSFNEQFF.